Listed below are T cell receptor beta chains from one sample, sequenced in a study of shared clonotypes between healthy human individuals. Profiling relied on immunoSEQ multiplex PCR, and the TCRdb table lists in-frame clones only, not all of them. Among roughly 380,000 clones, around 96% were seen once, and the ten largest hold 0.32%. Sequenced: memory CD8+ T cells sorted from blood. These receptors were taken from a man aged 30 to 45 in good health. Both conserved end residues are part of each CDR3. The order of the fields is J gene, D gene, V gene, clone size, CDR3 DNA, CDR3 protein. A D gene is named only where the DNA matches it firmly. Some rows have no size entry. The others give once, few or many, or a class for an expanded clone.

>TRBJ1-2|TRBD1|TRBV5-5|-
TGTGCCAGCAGCTTGCAGGGGGACTATGGCTACACCTTC
CASSLQGDYGYTF
>TRBJ2-2|TRBD2|TRBV5-1|-
TGCGCCAGCAAAATCGGACTAGCGGGAAGGATCGGCGCCGGGGAGCTGTTTTTT
CASKIGLAGRIGAGELFF
>TRBJ2-3|TRBD2|TRBV7-9|-
TGTGCCAGCAGCTTAGAAGGCACTAGCGGGATCACAGATACGCAGTATTTT
CASSLEGTSGITDTQYF
>TRBJ2-3|TRBD2|TRBV4-1|-
TGCGCCAGCAGCCACCCCGCCCGGGAGGTTACAGATACGCAGTATTTT
CASSHPAREVTDTQYF
>TRBJ2-7|TRBD2|TRBV6-5|-
TGTGCCAGCAAGGTAGCGGGAGGGGCCTACGAGCAGTACTTC
CASKVAGGAYEQYF
>TRBJ1-3|-|TRBV5-4|-
TGTGCCAGCAGCAACCACAGGGCGGAAGGAAACACCATATATTTT
CASSNHRAEGNTIYF
>TRBJ2-4|TRBD2|TRBV7-9|-
TGTGCCAGCAGCTTAGACGGGAGGGCCGGGGACATTCAGTACTTC
CASSLDGRAGDIQYF
>TRBJ2-7|TRBD2|TRBV5-4|-
TGTGCCAGCAGCTTGTATCGGACTAGCGTCGACGAGCAGTACTTC
CASSLYRTSVDEQYF
>TRBJ2-5|TRBD2|TRBV6-5|once
TGTGCCAGCAGAACAGGGACTAGGGGACCAGAGACCCAGTACTTC
CASRTGTRGPETQYF
>TRBJ2-1|TRBD2|TRBV10-3|-
TGTGCCATCAGTCCCCATAGCGGGAGAGGCGATGAGCAGTTCTTC
CAISPHSGRGDEQFF
>TRBJ1-1|-|TRBV7-9|-
TGTGCCAGCAGCGGCGGATTCACTGAAGCTTTCTTT
CASSGGFTEAFF
>TRBJ1-1|-|TRBV5-1|few
TGCGCCAGCGTTAGAGACAGCCTGAACACTGAAGCTTTCTTT
CASVRDSLNTEAFF
>TRBJ1-2|-|TRBV5-4|-
TGTGCCAGCAGCGAGGCGGGGGTGTCTGGCTACACCTTC
CASSEAGVSGYTF
>TRBJ2-1|-|TRBV19|-
TGTGCCAGTGCTACTCCTAGATCTAAGGATGAGCAGTTCTTC
CASATPRSKDEQFF
>TRBJ2-1|-|TRBV5-8|once
TGTGCCAGCAGCTTCGGGTACAATGAGCAGTTCTTC
CASSFGYNEQFF
>TRBJ2-2|-|TRBV6-5|-
TGTGCCAGCAGTTATCAGGGTGCCACGAACACCGGGGAGCTGTTTTTT
CASSYQGATNTGELFF
>TRBJ2-7|-|TRBV4-1|-
TGCGCCAGCAGCCGAGGGGACGGTGCGATCTCCTACGAGCAGTACTTC
CASSRGDGAISYEQYF
>TRBJ2-1|TRBD2|TRBV28|-
TGTGCCAGCAGTTTAATAATCCTAGCGGGAGGCTATGAGCAGTTCTTC
CASSLIILAGGYEQFF
>TRBJ1-1|-|TRBV19|few
TGTGCCAGTAGTCCAGGGACTGAAGCTTTCTTT
CASSPGTEAFF
>TRBJ2-2|-|TRBV5-1|-
TGCGCCAGCAGCGCCCCTACCCGGTTCGCGAACACCGGGGAGCTGTTTTTT
CASSAPTRFANTGELFF
>TRBJ2-7|-|TRBV7-9|-
TGTGCCAGCAGCTTAGTGGAGTACGAGCAGTACTTC
CASSLVEYEQYF
>TRBJ2-3|-|TRBV7-9|-
TGTGCCAGCAGCTTACGAGATAGCACAGATACGCAGTATTTT
CASSLRDSTDTQYF
>TRBJ1-4|-|TRBV2|-
TGTGCCAGCAAACGGGCTAATGAAAAACTGTTTTTT
CASKRANEKLFF
>TRBJ2-7|-|TRBV27|-
TGTGCCAGCAGTTTCACCACGAGCTCCTACGAGCAGTACTTC
CASSFTTSSYEQYF
>TRBJ2-1|-|TRBV5-4|-
TGTGCCAGCAGCTTACCAGGGCTAGGGTACAATGAGCAGTTCTTC
CASSLPGLGYNEQFF
>TRBJ2-3|-|TRBV2|-
TGTGCCAGCAGTGAACCGAACCCGGACAGCACAGATACGCAGTATTTT
CASSEPNPDSTDTQYF
>TRBJ2-1|-|TRBV27|once
TGTGCCAGCAGTTTATCGATCGGACAGTTCCCCACCCATGAGCAGTTCTTC
CASSLSIGQFPTHEQFF
>TRBJ2-7|-|TRBV10-3|-
TGTGCCATCCGGGACAACTCCTACGAGCAGTACTTC
CAIRDNSYEQYF
>TRBJ2-5|-|TRBV11-3|-
TGTGCCAGCAGCTTAGGAGGGACCCAAGAGACCCAGTACTTC
CASSLGGTQETQYF
>TRBJ2-7|-|TRBV10-3|-
TGTGCCATCAGTGAAGGGTACGAGCAGTACTTC
CAISEGYEQYF
>TRBJ2-7|TRBD2|TRBV28|-
TGTGCCAGCAGTTTTAGCAGCGGGAGAACCTACGAGCAGTACTTC
CASSFSSGRTYEQYF
>TRBJ1-5|-|TRBV27|-
TGTGCCAGCAGTTTAATCGGAGGGATCAACAATCAGCCCCAGCATTTT
CASSLIGGINNQPQHF
>TRBJ2-7|-|TRBV6-1|-
TGTGCCAGCAGTGAGTATGGCTACGAGCAGTACTTC
CASSEYGYEQYF
>TRBJ2-7|-|TRBV18|-
TGTGCCAGCTCACCCCGGACACGAGGGAGTCGCTACGAGCAGTACTTC
CASSPRTRGSRYEQYF
>TRBJ2-7|-|TRBV29-1|-
TGCAGCGTTGCCTCGAGGGCTAGGGAAGCTGGTAACTCCTACGAGCAGTACTTC
CSVASRAREAGNSYEQYF
>TRBJ2-1|-|TRBV10-3|-
TGTGCCATCAGTGAGTCGGAGGGCCGGAGTGAGCAGTTCTTC
CAISESEGRSEQFF
>TRBJ2-2|-|TRBV7-8|-
TGTGCCAGCAGCTCCGGGACTGGGTCTCGGGAGCTGTTTTTT
CASSSGTGSRELFF
>TRBJ2-7|-|TRBV28|-
TGTGCCAGCAGTCATCGCCTGGGCACTAGAACGGCCTACGAGCAGTACTTC
CASSHRLGTRTAYEQYF
>TRBJ1-5|-|TRBV28|-
TGTGCCAGCAGGTACGGACACCACACTTCTAGCAATCAGCCCCAGCATTTT
CASRYGHHTSSNQPQHF
>TRBJ2-3|TRBD1|TRBV6-1|-
TGTGCCAGCAGTGCGCGTGGACAGGGCACAGATACGCAGTATTTT
CASSARGQGTDTQYF
>TRBJ2-7|-|TRBV5-6|-
TGTGCCAGCAGCGGGGCGGCGGGGGCGTACGAGCAGTACTTC
CASSGAAGAYEQYF
>TRBJ2-3|TRBD2|TRBV5-1|-
TGCGCCAGCAGCCTCCTAAAGCGGGAGGGACTTCCTAGCACAGATACGCAGTATTTT
CASSLLKREGLPSTDTQYF
>TRBJ1-1|-|TRBV2|-
TGTGCCAGCATTCCACGGGGTGGGGGCAACACTGAAGCTTTCTTT
CASIPRGGGNTEAFF
>TRBJ1-1|-|TRBV18|-
TGTGCCAGCTCACCGAACATGAACACTGAAGCTTTCTTT
CASSPNMNTEAFF